This T cell receptor beta chain was identified during a study of blood T cells in healthy people across ages. This CDR3 has 13 residues. V lost 2 bases to trimming and J lost 10 bases, with 12 bases between them. Germline assignment: CDR1 LNHNV and CDR2 YYDKDF (reference sequence). A second about 7 to 12 cycle PCR used barcoded and J-beta primers. TCRdb fed the 5' RACE reads into MiXCR, producing one record per CDR3 protein. The table includes approximately 600,000 distinct CDR3 sequences, 45% to 65% detected once. The specimen sequenced was blood. This TCR derives from a man in his sixties in good health. The chain links TRBV15 to TRBJ1-5; D unclear. The CDR3 DNA reads TGTGCCACCAGCAGATCAGGTTATGATCCCCAGCATTTT. This codes for CATSRSGYDPQHF. The full variable domain, completed using reference TRBV15 and TRBJ1-5, is DAMVIQNPRYQVTQFGKPVTLSCSQTLNHNVMYWYQQKSSQAPKLLFHYYDKDFNNEADTPDNFQSRRPNTSFCFLDIRSPGLGDTAMYLCATSRSGYDPQHFGDGTRLSIL.